Below, 21 T cell receptor beta chains from the same sample are listed, as sequenced in a study of T cell changes during pregnancy in multiple sclerosis. The table came from immunoSEQ multiplex PCR; TCRdb's copy has only in-frame clones and leaves some out. This sample has about 96,000 clones, with 85% to 95% found just once. The specimen comprised peripheral blood, sampled in the first trimester of pregnancy. The receptors here all came from a female donor with multiple sclerosis, enrolled in a pregnancy study.

This clone was seen once. The chain couples TRBV30 to TRBJ1-6; no clear D. Trimming stripped 2 bases from V and 6 bases from J, with 2 bases between. The CDR3 loop spans 11 amino acids. The V gene's germline CDR1 is GTSNPN and CDR2 SVGIG (reference sequence). This CDR3 is CAWSLNSPLHF. DNA for the CDR3: TGTGCCTGGAGTCTTAATTCACCCCTCCACTTT.

The chain employs TRBV2 and TRBJ1-4; 8 bases map to TRBD1. CDR1 is SNHLY, CDR2 FYNNEI, per germline. The CDR3 length is 15 residues. The trim removed 5 bases at V and 0 bases at J, leaving 2 bases unmatched. The CDR3 bases are TGTGCCAGCAGTTGGGACAGGTCAACTAATGAAAAACTGTTTTTT. Its protein is CASSWDRSTNEKLFF.

This rearrangement joins TRBV9 to TRBJ2-1, with a tentative D call TRBD2 (5 bases). Deletions cut 2 bases from V and 7 bases from J, with 16 bases between. Germline values: CDR1 SGDLS, CDR2 YYNGEE. CDR3 length: 15 residues. This chain's CDR3 is CASSVSPSIRNEQFF. The DNA of the CDR3 is TGTGCCAGCAGCGTCTCTCCTAGCATACGGAATGAGCAGTTCTTC.

The V gene is TRBV28, the J gene TRBJ1-4, with a weak D call TRBD1 (5 bases). V lost 6 bases and J lost 8, with 16 bases in between. This CDR3 spans 14 amino acids. Germline values: CDR1 MDHEN, CDR2 SYDVKM. CDR3 region: CASRYGGEWEKLFF. Here the CDR3 DNA reads TGTGCCAGCAGATACGGGGGGGAGTGGGAAAAACTGTTTTTT.

This clone was seen more than once but under ten times. The V call is TRBV5-1, the J call TRBJ1-2; the D gene is possibly TRBD1 (6 bases). CDR1 is SGHRS, CDR2 YFSETQ, per germline. The CDR3 totals 14 residues. Trimming pared 1 base from V and 2 bases from J, leaving 9 bases between. CDR3 residues: CASSLFTGNYGYTF. The CDR3 coding sequence is TGCGCCAGCAGCTTGTTCACAGGGAACTATGGCTACACCTTC.

J is TRBJ2-7 and V is TRBV5-1, with 9 bases that match TRBD1. V shed 3 bases and J 4 bases; nucleotides not matched to a gene: 8. Per the germline V gene, CDR1 is SGHRS and CDR2 is YFSETQ. This CDR3 is 15 amino acids long. The CDR3 DNA reads as TGCGCCAGCAGCTATTCCGGGACAGGGAAGTACGAGCAGTACTTC. Translating it yields CASSYSGTGKYEQYF.

This rearrangement joins TRBV6-5 to TRBJ2-5; 8 nucleotides align to TRBD1. This CDR3 has 14 amino acids. The V segment lost 4 bases and the J segment 3 bases; nucleotides outside the gene matches: 4. Looked up from germline, CDR1 is MNHEY and CDR2 is SVGAGI. The CDR3 protein is CASSWETGEETQYF. As DNA, the CDR3 is TGTGCCAGCAGTTGGGAGACAGGGGAAGAGACCCAGTACTTC.

The DNA for the CDR3 is TGTGCCAGCAGCTTGATCTCGAGTCTCGGTGACGAGCAGTACTTC. It specifies CASSLISSLGDEQYF. The genes are TRBV5-6 and TRBJ2-7; the D is unclear. CDR1 and CDR2 (germline): SGHDT, YYEEEE. V lost 1 base to trimming and J lost 5 bases, with 16 bases between them. CDR3 length: 15 residues.

V gene TRBV5-4 combines with J gene TRBJ1-4; 8 nucleotides align to TRBD1. The ends lost 2 bases at V and 7 bases at J; junction bases unmatched: 4. The CDR3 is 14 residues long. CDR1 is SGHNT, CDR2 YYREEE, per germline (reference sequence). This CDR3 is CASSLGTGREKLFF. CDR3 in DNA: TGTGCCAGCAGCTTAGGGACAGGCCGTGAAAAACTGTTTTTT.

The CDR3 reads CAITPDTVYREQYF. The CDR3 DNA sequence: TGTGCCATCACTCCCGACACAGTTTATCGGGAGCAGTACTTC. This chain links TRBV10-3 with TRBJ2-7; the D is unclear. The CDR3 is 14 residues long. Trimming took off 7 bases at V and 7 bases at J, with 20 bases between the two ends. Germline CDR1 ENHRY, CDR2 SYGVKD.

The V gene is TRBV6-5, the J gene TRBJ1-3; no clear D. CDR3 length: 14 residues. V lost 4 bases and J lost 0, with 7 bases in between. The germline V gene has CDR1 MNHEY and CDR2 SVGAGI. This CDR3 reads CASSLTSSGNTIYF. DNA of the CDR3: TGTGCCAGCAGTTTGACTTCCTCTGGAAACACCATATATTTT.

V is TRBV4-3 and J is TRBJ2-2, with 11 bases aligning to TRBD1. Per germline, CDR1 LGHNA and CDR2 YSLEER. The CDR3 contains 15 residues. V lost 3 bases, J lost 6 bases, and 3 bases stayed unmatched. For the CDR3, the DNA is TGCGCCAGCAGCCATGGGACAGGGGGAGCCGGGGAGCTGTTTTTT. Its protein product is CASSHGTGGAGELFF.

The chain combines TRBV11-2 with TRBJ2-7; weak D call: TRBD1 (6 bases). Germline CDR1 reads SGHAT; CDR2 reads FQNNGV. The CDR3 contains 13 residues. With 3 bases removed from V and 7 bases from J, the gap between germline ends came to 13 bases. The CDR3 nucleotides are TGTGCCAGCAGCTTTGCTGGGGGCAGGGAGCAGTACTTC. This sequence encodes CASSFAGGREQYF.

The chain couples TRBV28 to TRBJ1-1, with TRBD1 as a possible D gene (5 bases). Trimming removed 3 bases at V and 8 bases at J, with 13 bases between. The CDR3 contains 13 residues. Germline CDR1 is MDHEN and CDR2 is SYDVKM. The chain's CDR3 is CASSFLGVAEAFF. CDR3 nucleotide sequence: TGTGCCAGCAGTTTTTTAGGGGTGGCCGAAGCTTTCTTT.

This clone has only one observation. The chain uses TRBV11-2 and TRBJ2-7, with TRBD2 as a possible D gene (6 bases). V was trimmed by 3 bases and J by 2 bases, leaving 14 bases between them. The germline V gene encodes CDR1 SGHAT and CDR2 FQNNGV. The CDR3 extends over 15 amino acids. This CDR3 reads CASSLDYPYTYEQYF. The CDR3 coding sequence is TGTGCCAGCAGCTTGGACTATCCTTACACCTACGAGCAGTACTTC.

This clone was seen just once. The genes are TRBV28 and TRBJ2-7; 9 bases line up with TRBD1. V lost 5 bases and J lost 6; bases outside the gene matches: 23. The CDR3 totals 19 residues. Germline assignment: CDR1 MDHEN and CDR2 SYDVKM. CDR3 amino acids: CASSQQGASARRPIGEQYF. CDR3 nucleotide sequence: TGTGCCAGCAGTCAACAGGGGGCTAGCGCACGCAGACCGATCGGCGAGCAGTACTTC.

The gene calls are TRBV5-6 and TRBJ2-3, with no clear D. The CDR3 is 14 amino acids. V lost 2 bases to trimming and J lost 0 bases, with 7 bases between them. The germline CDR1 and CDR2 sequences are SGHDT and YYEEEE. The CDR3 region has the DNA TGTGCCAGCAGCTTCACACCTAGCACAGATACGCAGTATTTT. It is translated as CASSFTPSTDTQYF.

This rearrangement joins TRBV6-5 to TRBJ2-1; 8 nucleotides align to TRBD1. This CDR3 spans 16 amino acids. The V gene's germline CDR1 is MNHEY and CDR2 SVGAGI. V lost 2 bases and J lost 2; bases outside the gene matches: 5. The CDR3 sequence is CASSYQPGQAYNEQFF. CDR3 nucleotide sequence: TGTGCCAGCAGTTACCAGCCGGGACAGGCCTACAATGAGCAGTTCTTC.

The DNA for the CDR3 is TGTGCCAGCAGTACTAGCGGGTTCGCAGATACGCAGTATTTT. Translation: CASSTSGFADTQYF. The chain links TRBV6-6 to TRBJ2-3, with 9 bases lining up with TRBD2. The CDR3 is 14 amino acids. Per germline, CDR1 MNHNY and CDR2 SVGAGI (reference sequence). V trimming: 5 bases; J trimming: 4 bases; junction bases outside the gene matches: 4.

The rearrangement joins TRBV19 to TRBJ2-7; TRBD1 aligns across 8 bases. The CDR3 has 14 amino acids. Germline lookup yields CDR1 LNHDA and CDR2 SQIVND (reference sequence). V was pared by 3 bases and J by 5 bases, with 6 bases of the junction left unmatched. CDR3 DNA: TGTGCCAGTAGTATGGGTGGACAGGGAAACGAGCAGTACTTC. The encoded protein is CASSMGGQGNEQYF.

The chain links TRBV6-5 to TRBJ1-1, with 10 bases aligning to TRBD1. Unmatched junction bases numbered 9, after V lost 6 bases and J lost 5 bases. The CDR3 consists of 15 residues. Germline V lookup: CDR1 MNHEY, CDR2 SVGAGI. Written as DNA, the CDR3 is TGTGCCAGCAGCCCAACCGGGACAGGGGTGACTGAAGCTTTCTTT. Translated: CASSPTGTGVTEAFF.